The clone carrying this T cell receptor beta chain came up many times. Its antigen is unidentified. The CDR3 contains 15 residues. CDR1 is MNHEY and CDR2 is SMNVEV in the germline V gene (reference sequence). Between the trimmed V and J ends, which lost 5 bases and 4 bases, there was a span of 17 bases. The entry originates in a study of T cells after yellow fever vaccination. Study-wide points: Contamination by abundant bulk-population clonotypes could be present in FACS-sorted repertoires. Most clones from primary vaccination were detected again post-booster (about 96% CD4, 88% CD8).

The TCR cDNA carried a universal primer site and UMIs from 5'RACE template switching. MiXCR, run by TCRdb on the 5' RACE reads, gives a single entry per CDR3 protein. The profile shows 200,000 to 300,000 distinct CDR3 sequences, approximately 3.5% of them singletons. The source is a young man who received the YFV17D yellow fever vaccine. The chain combines TRBV27 with TRBJ1-2, with a tentative D call TRBD1 (5 bases). The material was PBMCs, obtained 15 days after the yellow fever booster vaccination. In DNA, the CDR3 is TGTGCCAGCAGTCCCCCCCCGGGGGGGGGCTATGGCTACACCTTC. This sequence encodes CASSPPPGGGYGYTF.